The clone carrying this TCR beta chain was observed a few times. CDR1 and CDR2 from the germline V gene are SGHTA and FQGNSA. The length of the CDR3 is 16 residues. Trimming left V 5 bases short and J 4 bases short, with 18 bases between. The data were produced by immunoSEQ multiplex PCR, yet TCRdb's version contains in-frame clones alone and is incomplete. The table has about 90,000 clones, under 95% seen once. The record originates from a study of T cell responses to AZD1222 COVID-19 vaccine. The sequencing used peripheral blood, collected on day 0 of MenACWY control vaccination. The receptor was isolated from an adult in good health. This chain uses TRBV7-2 with TRBJ1-5; D is unresolved. The CDR3 DNA follows: TGTGCCAGCAGCCCGTATCTGGTCTCTGGGAATCAGCCCCAGCATTTT. This encodes CASSPYLVSGNQPQHF.